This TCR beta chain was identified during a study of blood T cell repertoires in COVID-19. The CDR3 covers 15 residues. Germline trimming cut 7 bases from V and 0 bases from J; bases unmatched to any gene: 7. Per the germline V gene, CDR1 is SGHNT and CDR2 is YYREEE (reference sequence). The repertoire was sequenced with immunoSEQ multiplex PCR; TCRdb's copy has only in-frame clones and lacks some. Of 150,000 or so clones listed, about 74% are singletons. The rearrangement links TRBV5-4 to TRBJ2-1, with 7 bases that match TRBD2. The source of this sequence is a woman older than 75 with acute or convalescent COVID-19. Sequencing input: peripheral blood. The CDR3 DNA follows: TGTGCCAGCGGAACCGGGACTAACTCCTACAATGAGCAGTTCTTC. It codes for CASGTGTNSYNEQFF.